The 25 T cell receptor beta chains below all came from one sample that was sequenced in a study of T cells in Graves' hyperthyroidism and ophthalmopathy. What was amplified from RNA transcripts were TCR beta CDR3 regions. First-round RT-PCR targeting the TCR CDR3 was performed with the HTBI primer set. Each CDR3 protein gets one entry after TCRdb re-called the multiplex PCR reads with MiXCR. Found here are about half a million distinct CDR3 sequences, less than 25% of them singletons; the top ten hold around a quarter. Sequenced material: blood. Receptors originate from a man younger than 30 with Graves' hyperthyroidism.

This clonotype was counted many times. The chain's CDR3 is CSGGGSGTEAFF. For the CDR3, the DNA is TGCAGCGGTGGGGGATCGGGCACTGAAGCTTTCTTT. The V call is TRBV29-1, the J call TRBJ1-1; D is perhaps TRBD1 (5 bases). The CDR3 is 12 amino acids. Trimming left V 7 bases short and J 4 bases short, with 13 bases between. Germline V CDR1 and CDR2: SQVTM, ANQGSEA. Full variable domain (rest looked up from reference TRBV29-1 and TRBJ1-1): SAVISQKPSRDICQRGTSLTIQCQVDSQVTMMFWYRQQPGQSLTLIATANQGSEATYESGFVIDKFPISRPNLTFSTLTVSNMSPEDSSIYLCSGGGSGTEAFFGQGTRLTVV.

This clonotype was found many times. The rearrangement links TRBV6-1 to TRBJ1-5; TRBD1 matches 11 bases. This CDR3 contains 16 residues. Germline CDR1 MNHNS, CDR2 SASEGT. The ends lost 6 bases at V and 0 bases at J; junction bases unmatched: 4. CDR3 bases: TGTGCCAGCAGGGGACAGGGGGTCTATAGCAATCAGCCCCAGCATTTT. It translates to CASRGQGVYSNQPQHF.

This clonotype was recorded many times. The chain carries TRBV12-3 or TRBV12-4 and TRBJ1-1; D possibly corresponds to TRBD1 (6 bases). The CDR3 contains 13 residues. Trimming removed 6 bases from V and 1 base from J, with 9 bases in between. The CDR3 coding sequence is TGTGCCAGCAGCTTGACAGGGAACACTGAAGCTTTCTTT. Translated: CASSLTGNTEAFF.

This clonotype was seen at least ten times. The J gene is TRBJ2-2, the V gene TRBV6-5; 11 nucleotides align to TRBD2. Trimming removed 7 bases from V and 5 bases from J; junction bases left unmatched: 9. This CDR3 has 16 amino acids. Germline V gene data show CDR1 as MNHEY and CDR2 as SVGAGI. CDR3 sequence reads: CASTVAGGPGTGELFF. The CDR3 coding sequence is TGTGCCAGCACCGTAGCGGGGGGGCCGGGAACCGGGGAGCTGTTTTTT.

This clonotype was recorded at least ten times. DNA of the CDR3: TGTGCCAGCAGCTTAGCGATAGGTCGAGCTGGCTATGGCTACACCTTC. Translated: CASSLAIGRAGYGYTF. V and J are TRBV7-2 and TRBJ1-2; the D is unclear. V lost 0 bases to trimming and J lost 4 bases, with 15 bases between them. Germline CDR1 and CDR2: SGHTA and FQGNSA. This CDR3 spans 16 amino acids.

The table lists this clonotype with many counts. The chain is built from TRBV28 and TRBJ1-1; D remains ambiguous. V shed 3 bases and J shed 0 bases, with 14 bases lying between them. CDR3 length: 16 amino acids. CDR1 is MDHEN, CDR2 SYDVKM, per germline. The CDR3 DNA sequence: TGTGCCAGCAGTTTCGGAGGAGACGGCCTGAACACTGAAGCTTTCTTT. Protein: CASSFGGDGLNTEAFF.

This chain uses TRBV9 with TRBJ1-1, with 7 bases that match TRBD1. V was pared by 4 bases and J by 4 bases, with 22 bases of the junction left unmatched. Germline assignment: CDR1 SGDLS and CDR2 YYNGEE. This CDR3 spans 19 amino acids. This CDR3 is CASSPPYPWGRGQGTEAFF. The CDR3 bases are TGTGCCAGCAGCCCTCCCTACCCCTGGGGTAGGGGGCAGGGCACTGAAGCTTTCTTT.

The chain joins TRBV27 to TRBJ2-6; D gene uncertain. Between the trimmed V and J ends, which lost 4 bases and 0 bases, there was a span of 13 bases. Per the germline V gene, CDR1 is MNHEY and CDR2 is SMNVEV (reference sequence). The CDR3 runs 17 residues. Written as DNA, the CDR3 is TGTGCCAGCAGTTACACGTTCATGAGCTCTGGGGCCAACGTCCTGACTTTC. This gives the protein CASSYTFMSSGANVLTF.

The rearrangement links TRBV18 to TRBJ2-7, with 8 bases lining up with TRBD2. Unmatched junction bases numbered 10, after V lost 3 bases and J lost 3 bases. The CDR3 contains 16 residues. Germline V gene lookup returns CDR1 KGHSH and CDR2 LQKENI. CDR3 sequence (DNA): TGTGCCAGCTCACCCTTAGCGGGGCCTCTCTTCTACGAGCAGTACTTC. The encoded protein is CASSPLAGPLFYEQYF.

This clonotype showed up many times. The CDR3 region has the DNA TGTGCCAGCAGCCCGGGGGATAACGAGCAGTACTTC. Amino acids: CASSPGDNEQYF. This sequence joins TRBV7-8 and TRBJ2-7; D is perhaps TRBD2 (6 bases). The V end was cut by 5 bases, the J end by 5 bases, with 10 bases between. CDR1 SGHVS and CDR2 FQNEAQ come from the germline V gene. The CDR3 is made up of 12 amino acids.

This clonotype was found a few times. The junction departs from germline at one end; a sequencing error may be responsible. This rearrangement joins TRBV7-8 to TRBJ2-7; D not resolved. This CDR3 spans 14 amino acids. From germline, CDR1 is SGHVS and CDR2 FQNEAQ. CDR3 sequence reads: CAGSLMGKSYEQYF. DNA for the CDR3: TGTGCCGGCAGCCTGATGGGGAAGTCCTACGAGCAGTACTTC. The full variable domain, in which reference TRBV7-8 and TRBJ2-7 provide the parts outside the CDR3, is GAGVSQSPRYKVAKRGQDVALRCDPISGHVSLFWYQQALGQGPEFLTYFQNEAQLDKSGLPSDRFFAERPEGSVSTLKIQRTQQEDSAVYLCAGSLMGKSYEQYFGPGTRLTVT.

The table lists this clonotype with many counts. The chain uses TRBV12-3 or TRBV12-4 and TRBJ2-6; D unresolved. This CDR3 spans 15 amino acids. V dropped 1 base and J dropped 2 bases, with 6 bases sitting between them. The CDR3 loop reads CASSLGAPGANVLTF. The CDR3 DNA is TGTGCCAGCAGTTTAGGGGCTCCTGGGGCCAACGTCCTGACTTTC.

This clonotype was picked up a small number of times. The chain is built from TRBV6-2 or TRBV6-3 and TRBJ2-5, with D perhaps TRBD2 (5 bases). The CDR3 runs to 13 residues. CDR1 is MNHEY and CDR2 is SVGEGT in the germline V gene. V lost 7 bases and J 4 bases, leaving 13 bases between the germline ends. CDR3 in amino acids: CASTGSVGETQYF. The CDR3 DNA follows: TGTGCCAGCACTGGGAGTGTGGGAGAGACCCAGTACTTC.

Ten or more counts support this clonotype. Here the CDR3 reads CASSSQLSNTIYF. Written as DNA, the CDR3 is TGCGCCAGCAGCTCCCAGTTGAGTAACACCATATATTTT. The V gene is TRBV5-1, the J gene TRBJ1-3; D unclear. The length of the CDR3 is 13 residues. Deletions cut 3 bases from V and 7 bases from J, with 11 bases between. CDR1 and CDR2 (germline): SGHRS, YFSETQ.

In this sample, this clonotype turned up many times. The chain carries TRBV6-1 and TRBJ2-5, with a tentative D call TRBD1 (6 bases). Germline assignment: CDR1 MNHNS and CDR2 SASEGT. The CDR3 contains 13 residues. The V and J ends lost 8 bases and 5 bases respectively, with 15 bases between them. The CDR3 sequence: CASGTGFGETQYF. The CDR3 DNA sequence: TGTGCCAGCGGTACAGGGTTTGGTGAGACCCAGTACTTC.

The DNA of the CDR3 is TGTGCCAGCAGCCGTAGGATTTCGGGACTAGCGGATTGGGAGACCCAGTACTTC. Residues: CASSRRISGLADWETQYF. The chain combines TRBV11-2 with TRBJ2-5; 11 bases fit TRBD2. The V gene end was trimmed by 5 bases and the J gene end by 5 bases; junction bases not matched to a gene: 16. The CDR3 loop spans 18 amino acids. Germline CDR1 SGHAT, CDR2 FQNNGV.

The V gene is TRBV6-1, the J gene TRBJ2-7; D may correspond to TRBD1 or TRBD2 (5 bases each). Trimming took off 9 bases at V and 2 bases at J, with 14 bases between the two ends. The length of the CDR3 is 13 residues. Germline V CDR1 and CDR2: MNHNS, SASEGT. CDR3 bases: TGTGCCAGTATAAGAGGGGCCACCTACGAGCAGTACTTC. It translates to CASIRGATYEQYF.

This clonotype was counted many times. The chain has TRBV7-2 and TRBJ2-5, with a possible D match to TRBD2 (5 bases). Trimming cost V 5 bases and J 6 bases, with 13 bases left between them. The germline CDR1 and CDR2 sequences are SGHTA and FQGNSA. The CDR3 sequence is 13 residues long. This CDR3 reads CASSPGISQTQYF. DNA of the CDR3: TGTGCCAGCAGCCCCGGGATTTCGCAGACCCAGTACTTC. The whole variable domain, remainder taken from reference TRBV7-2 and TRBJ2-5, is GAGVSQSPSNKVTEKGKDVELRCDPISGHTALYWYRQSLGQGLEFLIYFQGNSAPDKSGLPSDRFSAERTGGSVSTLTIQRTQQEDSAVYLCASSPGISQTQYFGPGTRLLVL.

Ten or more counts support this clonotype. The chain combines TRBV7-9 with TRBJ2-5, with D maybe TRBD2 (6 bases). Germline V CDR1 and CDR2: SEHNR, FQNEAQ (reference sequence). Trimming removed 5 bases from V and 5 bases from J, with 18 bases in between. This CDR3 is 15 amino acids long. In DNA form, the CDR3 reads TGTGCCAGCAGCACCTCGGGGGAAGGGAGGGAGACCCAGTACTTC. It yields the protein CASSTSGEGRETQYF.

Ten or more counts support this clonotype. The V gene is TRBV6-1, the J gene TRBJ2-5; D gene ambiguous. Deletions cut 7 bases from V and 5 bases from J, with 14 bases between. The germline CDR1 and CDR2 sequences are MNHNS and SASEGT. The CDR3 contains 13 residues. DNA of the CDR3: TGTGCCAGCAAGATCCCCGGAATGGAGACCCAGTACTTC. Protein product: CASKIPGMETQYF.

The chain uses TRBV5-6 and TRBJ2-7; 10 nucleotides align to TRBD1. Germline CDR1 is SGHDT and CDR2 is YYEEEE. This CDR3 spans 14 amino acids. V gave up 2 bases and J gave up 7 bases; unmatched junction bases: 6. CDR3 in DNA: TGTGCCAGCAGCTTAGGAGACAGGGGGCGAGAGCAGTACTTC. Its protein is CASSLGDRGREQYF.

This clonotype was observed many times. The rearrangement joins TRBV12-3 or TRBV12-4 to TRBJ1-5; 7 positions agree with TRBD1. V lost 2 bases and J lost 2; bases outside the gene matches: 9. The CDR3 covers 17 residues. As DNA, the CDR3 is TGTGCCAGCAGTTTATGGTCAGGGGGACTGCGCAATCAGCCCCAGCATTTT. Protein product: CASSLWSGGLRNQPQHF.

This clonotype was counted at least ten times. The chain joins TRBV15 to TRBJ2-7; D remains unclear. Trimming left V 2 bases short and J 1 base short, with 9 bases between. Germline CDR1 is LNHNV and CDR2 is YYDKDF (reference sequence). CDR3 length: 14 amino acids. The CDR3 coding sequence is TGTGCCACCAGCAGACCCGGCGGTTCCTACGAGCAGTACTTC. The encoded protein is CATSRPGGSYEQYF.

This sequence joins TRBV28 and TRBJ1-6; perhaps TRBD1 as D (6 bases). V was clipped by 7 bases and J by 11 bases, with 21 bases between them. Germline loops: CDR1 MDHEN, CDR2 SYDVKM. The CDR3 runs to 15 residues. The CDR3 DNA follows: TGTGCCAGCACCCTAGGGGGGCCGTACCCAGCACCCCTCCACTTT. This translates into CASTLGGPYPAPLHF.

This clonotype was detected a few times. The chain is built from TRBV6-4 and TRBJ2-3; 9 nucleotides agree with TRBD2. Germline CDR1 MRHNA, CDR2 SNTAGT. This CDR3 region has 16 residues. The trim removed 6 bases at V and 4 bases at J, leaving 11 bases unmatched. CDR3 bases: TGTGCCAGCAGGTTGACTAGCGGAGGGCTCCCAGATACGCAGTATTTT. Translating it yields CASRLTSGGLPDTQYF.